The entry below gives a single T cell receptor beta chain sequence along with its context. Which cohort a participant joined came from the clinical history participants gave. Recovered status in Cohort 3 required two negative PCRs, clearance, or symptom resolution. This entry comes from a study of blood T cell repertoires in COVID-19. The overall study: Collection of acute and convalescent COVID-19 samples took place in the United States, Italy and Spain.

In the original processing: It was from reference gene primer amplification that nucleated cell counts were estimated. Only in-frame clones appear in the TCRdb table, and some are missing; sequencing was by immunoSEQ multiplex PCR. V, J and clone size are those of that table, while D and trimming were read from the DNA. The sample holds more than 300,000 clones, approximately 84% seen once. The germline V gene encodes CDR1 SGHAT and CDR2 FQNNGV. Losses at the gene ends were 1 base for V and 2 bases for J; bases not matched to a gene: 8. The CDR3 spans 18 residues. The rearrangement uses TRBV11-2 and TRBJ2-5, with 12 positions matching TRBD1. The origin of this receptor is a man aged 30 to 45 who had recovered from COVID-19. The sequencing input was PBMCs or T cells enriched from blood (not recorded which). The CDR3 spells CASSLGGTGGGGQETQYF. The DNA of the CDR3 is TGTGCCAGCAGCTTAGGCGGGACAGGGGGCGGGGGGCAAGAGACCCAGTACTTC.